Below, 29 T cell receptor beta chains from the same sample are listed, as sequenced in a study of blood T cell repertoires in COVID-19. Clones were sequenced by immunoSEQ multiplex PCR, and TCRdb holds only the in-frame ones, with some missing. This sample has roughly 130,000 clones, with 80% found just once. Sequencing was carried out using peripheral blood. These receptors all stem from a man aged 65-85 years with acute or convalescent COVID-19.

The chain uses TRBV5-4 and TRBJ1-3; 7 bases are a match to TRBD1. Germline V gene sequence: CDR1 SGHNT, CDR2 YYREEE (reference sequence). This CDR3 has 15 residues. V gave up 3 bases and J gave up 3 bases; unmatched junction bases: 6. CDR3 loop: CASSSTGVGGNTIYF. The CDR3 bases are TGTGCCAGCAGCTCTACAGGGGTTGGTGGAAACACCATATATTTT. Together with reference TRBV5-4 and TRBJ1-3, the CDR3 gives the full variable domain: ETGVTQSPTHLIKTRGQQVTLRCSSQSGHNTVSWYQQALGQGPQFIFQYYREEENGRGNFPPRFSGLQFPNYSSELNVNALELDDSALYLCASSSTGVGGNTIYFGEGSWLTVV.

The chain combines TRBV2 with TRBJ2-1; 11 nucleotides match TRBD2. After removal of 4 bases from V and 8 bases from J, the junction contained 4 bases not matched to a gene. The CDR3 sequence is 14 residues long. Germline V gene sequence: CDR1 SNHLY, CDR2 FYNNEI. In DNA form, the CDR3 reads TGTGCCAGCAGTGCATTGGGACTAGCGGATGAGCAGTTCTTC. This gives the protein CASSALGLADEQFF.

This chain links TRBV7-9 with TRBJ2-7; D remains ambiguous. The CDR3 length is 13 residues. The germline CDR1 and CDR2 sequences are SEHNR and FQNEAQ (reference sequence). With 1 base removed from V and 5 bases from J, the gap between germline ends came to 9 bases. The CDR3: CASSLGGFDEQYF. CDR3 in DNA: TGTGCCAGCAGCTTAGGAGGTTTCGACGAGCAGTACTTC. Together with reference TRBV7-9 and TRBJ2-7, the CDR3 gives the full variable domain: DTGVSQNPRHKITKRGQNVTFRCDPISEHNRLYWYRQTLGQGPEFLTYFQNEAQLEKSRLLSDRFSAERPKGSFSTLEIQRTEQGDSAMYLCASSLGGFDEQYFGPGTRLTVT.

The chain is built from TRBV5-1 and TRBJ1-3; the D gene is possibly TRBD1 (6 bases). Trimming took 2 bases from V and 8 from J, leaving 8 bases between them. The CDR3 totals 12 residues. Germline V CDR1 and CDR2: SGHRS, YFSETQ. The CDR3 nucleotides read TGCGCCAGCAGCTTAGAGGGGGACACCATATATTTT. Translation gives CASSLEGDTIYF.

This sequence joins TRBV19 and TRBJ2-4, with 12 bases lining up with TRBD2. The CDR3 extends over 19 amino acids. V was clipped by 5 bases and J by 0 bases; unmatched bases: 11. Germline V gene data show CDR1 as LNHDA and CDR2 as SQIVND (reference sequence). The CDR3, as DNA: TGTGCCAGTAGTTGGAGACTAGCGGGGGAGGAATTAGCCAAAAACATTCAGTACTTC. Translated, it gives CASSWRLAGEELAKNIQYF.

The chain carries TRBV4-1 and TRBJ2-7; D gene ambiguous. Trimming took off 1 base at V and 4 bases at J, with 11 bases between the two ends. CDR1 is MGHRA, CDR2 YSYEKL, per germline. The CDR3 extends over 14 amino acids. CDR3 nucleotide sequence: TGCGCCAGCAGCCAAGCCTCCGGTGGTTACGAGCAGTACTTC. It encodes CASSQASGGYEQYF.

The genes are TRBV28 and TRBJ2-3; TRBD2 aligns across 12 bases. This CDR3 is built from 13 residues. Germline lookup yields CDR1 MDHEN and CDR2 SYDVKM. V trimming: 7 bases; J trimming: 6 bases; junction bases outside the gene matches: 2. CDR3 region: CASTLAGGDTQYF. The CDR3 nucleotides are TGTGCCAGCACCCTAGCGGGGGGGGATACGCAGTATTTT. Variable domain in full (rest from reference TRBV28 and TRBJ2-3): DVKVTQSSRYLVKRTGEKVFLECVQDMDHENMFWYRQDPGLGLRLIYFSYDVKMKEKGDIPEGYSVSREKKERFSLILESASTNQTSMYLCASTLAGGDTQYFGPGTRLTVL.

This clone turned up a few times. V is TRBV5-1 and J is TRBJ2-1, with 9 bases matching TRBD1. The length of the CDR3 is 15 residues. After removal of 4 bases from V and 4 bases from J, the junction contained 6 bases not matched to a gene. Germline V lookup: CDR1 SGHRS, CDR2 YFSETQ. CDR3 in amino acids: CASSPGQGIYNEQFF. As DNA, the CDR3 is TGCGCCAGCAGCCCGGGACAGGGAATTTACAATGAGCAGTTCTTC.

This sequence joins TRBV6-5 and TRBJ2-2, with D perhaps matching TRBD1 (6 bases). V shed 6 bases and J shed 6 bases, with 14 bases lying between them. The CDR3 length is 14 residues. The V gene's germline CDR1 is MNHEY and CDR2 SVGAGI. CDR3 amino acids: CASRSQGPPGELFF. The CDR3 nucleotides are TGTGCCAGCAGATCACAGGGCCCACCCGGGGAGCTGTTTTTT.

This sequence joins TRBV2 and TRBJ2-5; 8 positions match TRBD2. This CDR3 comprises 15 residues. J lost 1 base, V lost 7 bases, and 8 bases had no gene match. From germline, CDR1 is SNHLY and CDR2 FYNNEI. The CDR3 loop is CASITLAGLQETQYF. The CDR3 nucleotides are TGTGCCAGCATCACGTTAGCGGGGCTCCAAGAGACCCAGTACTTC.

J is TRBJ1-2 and V is TRBV3-1 (or the pseudogene TRBV3-2), with 12 bases aligning to TRBD1. The CDR3 spans 20 residues. Trimming took 2 bases from V and 7 from J; bases not matched to a gene: 20. The germline V gene has CDR1 LGHDT and CDR2 YNNKEL (reference sequence). The CDR3 nucleotides are TGTGCCAGCAGCCAACCTCCAACCGGGACAGGGGGCCTCCGCCAAACTGGCTACACCTTC. Its translation is CASSQPPTGTGGLRQTGYTF.

The chain has TRBV5-1 and TRBJ1-1, with a possible D match to TRBD1 (5 bases). Germline V lookup: CDR1 SGHRS, CDR2 YFSETQ. Trimming took off 7 bases at V and 4 bases at J, with 14 bases between the two ends. The CDR3 spans 13 residues. CDR3 amino acids: CASCRETGTEAFF. The CDR3 DNA reads TGCGCCAGCTGCAGGGAAACGGGCACTGAAGCTTTCTTT.

V usage is TRBV23-1 and J usage is TRBJ1-6; D unclear. TRBV23-1 is an ORF for which the function is uncertain. The CDR3 spans 17 residues. The ends were cut back, 0 bases at V and 3 bases at J, with 12 bases in the middle. For the CDR3, the DNA is TGCGCCAGCAGTCAATCGTGTAACTACGTCTATAATTCACCCCTCCACTTT. As protein: CASSQSCNYVYNSPLHF.

The gene calls are TRBV7-2 and TRBJ2-5; D not resolved. Trimming took 2 bases from V and 1 from J, leaving 5 bases between them. The CDR3 has 13 amino acids. Germline lookup yields CDR1 SGHTA and CDR2 FQGNSA. The CDR3 spells CASSLRVQETQYF. The DNA for the CDR3 is TGTGCCAGCAGCTTACGGGTCCAAGAGACCCAGTACTTC.

This clone was detected only a few times. This sequence joins TRBV12-3 or TRBV12-4 and TRBJ1-2; D might be TRBD1 (6 bases). The CDR3 runs to 13 residues. Trimming took off 5 bases at V and 5 bases at J, with 12 bases between the two ends. The CDR3 loop reads CASSEQGRYGYTF. The DNA for the CDR3 is TGTGCCAGCAGTGAACAGGGTCGGTATGGCTACACCTTC.

The sample holds one count of this clone. The V and J genes are TRBV27 and TRBJ2-6; D remains unclear. V was pared by 0 bases and J by 0 bases, with 6 bases between. The germline V gene encodes CDR1 MNHEY and CDR2 SMNVEV (reference sequence). This CDR3 spans 16 amino acids. For the CDR3, the DNA is TGTGCCAGCAGTTTATCAGCGAACTCTGGGGCCAACGTCCTGACTTTC. The encoded protein is CASSLSANSGANVLTF.

The rearrangement links TRBV5-4 to TRBJ1-6; D call uncertain. Trimming removed 6 bases from V and 5 bases from J, with 15 bases in between. The germline gives CDR1 SGHNT, CDR2 YYREEE (reference sequence). This CDR3 has 15 amino acids. The CDR3 bases are TGTGCCAGCAACATGGGAGGGAGGAATAATTCACCCCTCCACTTT. Its translation: CASNMGGRNNSPLHF.

This sequence joins TRBV6-1 and TRBJ1-2; D uncertain. The CDR3 totals 14 residues. The V and J ends lost 3 bases and 0 bases respectively, with 8 bases between them. The germline CDR1 and CDR2 sequences are MNHNS and SASEGT. DNA of the CDR3: TGTGCCAGCAGTGATCTACAGCCTAACTATGGCTACACCTTC. Amino acid sequence: CASSDLQPNYGYTF.

Ten or more counts support this clone. For the CDR3, the DNA is TGTGCCTTGGAGCTAGCGGGGGCCATGAGCTCCTACAATGAGCAGTTCTTC. Protein: CALELAGAMSSYNEQFF. The chain employs TRBV7-9 and TRBJ2-1; TRBD2 agrees at 10 bases. Germline assignment: CDR1 SEHNR and CDR2 FQNEAQ (reference sequence). The V and J ends lost 11 bases and 0 bases, in that order; junction bases with no gene match: 13. The CDR3 covers 17 residues.

This clone was counted only a few times. This sequence joins TRBV11-2 and TRBJ1-1; weak D call: TRBD1 (6 bases). Germline V lookup: CDR1 SGHAT, CDR2 FQNNGV. Trimming cost V 5 bases and J 1 base, with 14 bases left between them. This CDR3 is 15 amino acids long. CDR3 DNA: TGTGCCAGCAGCCCAACAGGGATCGGGAACACTGAAGCTTTCTTT. Its translation: CASSPTGIGNTEAFF.

This clone was seen a handful of times. The chain has TRBV27 and TRBJ1-1, with TRBD1 matching 8 bases. J was trimmed by 5 bases and V by 5 bases; bases with no gene match: 7. CDR1 and CDR2 (germline): MNHEY, SMNVEV (reference sequence). The length of the CDR3 is 14 residues. For the CDR3, the DNA is TGTGCCAGCAGTAGACAGGGGAGTTTTACTGAAGCTTTCTTT. It specifies CASSRQGSFTEAFF.

The gene calls are TRBV29-1 and TRBJ1-5, with no clear D. The V gene's germline CDR1 is SQVTM and CDR2 ANQGSEA. The CDR3 is 13 residues long. CDR3 sequence (DNA): TGCGCCACGGCACAGTCTAGCAATCAGCCCCAGCATTTT. Translated: CATAQSSNQPQHF. Based on the CDR3 plus reference TRBV29-1 and TRBJ1-5, the full variable domain is SAVISQKPSRDICQRGTSLTIQCQVDSQVTMMFWYRQQPGQSLTLIATANQGSEATYESGFVIDKFPISRPNLTFSTLTVSNMSPEDSSIYLCATAQSSNQPQHFGDGTRLSIL.

The rearrangement joins TRBV19 to TRBJ2-5, with D possibly matching TRBD2 (5 bases). CDR1 LNHDA and CDR2 SQIVND come from the germline V gene (reference sequence). The CDR3 sequence is 14 residues long. V dropped 5 bases and J dropped 0 bases, with 10 bases sitting between them. The CDR3 DNA sequence: TGTGCCAGTAGTCCTGGACTGGACCAAGAGACCCAGTACTTC. Translation gives CASSPGLDQETQYF.

The rearrangement uses TRBV11-2 and TRBJ1-4; D ambiguous. V lost 5 bases and J lost 8, with 12 bases in between. Germline values: CDR1 SGHAT, CDR2 FQNNGV. CDR3 length: 13 amino acids. The CDR3 nucleotides are TGTGCCAGCAGCCCGAGGGTTGGGGAAAAACTGTTTTTT. It translates to CASSPRVGEKLFF.

This clone has just one count. The rearrangement joins TRBV9 to TRBJ1-3; 7 positions agree with TRBD1. Germline CDR1 is SGDLS and CDR2 is YYNGEE. The CDR3 length is 17 residues. Trimming took 4 bases from V and 0 from J; bases not matched to a gene: 10. The CDR3 DNA reads TGTGCCAGCAGCACCCAGACAGGGTCCCTCTCTGGAAACACCATATATTTT. It codes for CASSTQTGSLSGNTIYF.

The V gene is TRBV10-3, the J gene TRBJ1-4, with 9 bases matching TRBD1. The CDR3 is made up of 13 amino acids. In germline, CDR1 is ENHRY, CDR2 SYGVKD. After removal of 5 bases from V and 7 bases from J, the junction contained 2 bases not matched to a gene. The CDR3 DNA sequence: TGTGCCATCAGTCCGGGACAGGGTGAAAAACTGTTTTTT. It codes for CAISPGQGEKLFF.

This clone was detected only once. The rearrangement links TRBV6-5 to TRBJ2-5; D not resolved. The CDR3 has 12 amino acids. Germline CDR1 is MNHEY and CDR2 is SVGAGI. V was cut by 6 bases and J by 9 bases, with 14 bases left in between. The CDR3 DNA is TGTGCCAGCAGAGACACCTTCTTGGCCCAGTACTTC. Its translation: CASRDTFLAQYF.

The genes are TRBV6-5 and TRBJ2-7; TRBD2 might be the D (6 bases). Germline lookup yields CDR1 MNHEY and CDR2 SVGAGI. V lost 8 bases and J lost 2, with 19 bases in between. There are 15 residues in the CDR3. The CDR3 region has the DNA TGTGCCAGCCGCCGAACGGGGGTAGGCACCTACGAGCAGTACTTC. Protein product: CASRRTGVGTYEQYF.

This clone has just a few counts. The chain couples TRBV24-1 to TRBJ1-2; D is possibly TRBD1 (6 bases). Looked up from germline, CDR1 is KGHDR and CDR2 is SFDVKD. This CDR3 region has 15 residues. Trimming took 5 bases from V and 0 from J, leaving 12 bases between them. CDR3 amino acids: CATSGQGTPNYGYTF. The CDR3 coding sequence is TGTGCCACCAGTGGGCAGGGGACCCCTAACTATGGCTACACCTTC.